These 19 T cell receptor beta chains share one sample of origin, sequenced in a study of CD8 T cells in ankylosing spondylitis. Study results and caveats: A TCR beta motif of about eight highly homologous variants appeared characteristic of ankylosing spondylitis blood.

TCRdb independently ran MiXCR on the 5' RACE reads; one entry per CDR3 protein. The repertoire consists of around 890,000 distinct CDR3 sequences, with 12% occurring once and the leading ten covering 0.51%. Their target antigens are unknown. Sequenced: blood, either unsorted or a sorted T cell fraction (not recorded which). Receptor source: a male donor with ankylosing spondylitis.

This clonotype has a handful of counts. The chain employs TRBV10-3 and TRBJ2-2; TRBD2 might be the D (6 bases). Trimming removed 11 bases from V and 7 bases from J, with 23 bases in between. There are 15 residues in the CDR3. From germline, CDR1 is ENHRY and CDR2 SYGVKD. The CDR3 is CASQGGADGSGELFF. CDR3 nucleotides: TGTGCCTCCCAAGGTGGCGCGGACGGGAGCGGGGAGCTGTTTTTT.

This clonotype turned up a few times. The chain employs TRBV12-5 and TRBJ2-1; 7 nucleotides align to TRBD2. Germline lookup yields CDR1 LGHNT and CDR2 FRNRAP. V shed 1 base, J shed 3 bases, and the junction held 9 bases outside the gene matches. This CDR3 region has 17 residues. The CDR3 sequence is CASGLGGRANLYNEQFF. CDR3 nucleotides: TGTGCTAGTGGTTTGGGGGGGAGGGCAAACCTCTACAATGAGCAGTTCTTC.

The CDR3 region has the DNA TGTGCCAGCGGAGGGGTCTCTGGAAACACCATATATTTT. Translation: CASGGVSGNTIYF. The J gene is TRBJ1-3, the V gene TRBV6-1; TRBD1 is a possible D gene (5 bases). The CDR3 contains 13 residues. CDR1 and CDR2 (germline): MNHNS, SASEGT. Trimming shortened V by 8 bases and J by 0 bases, and 8 bases separated the two germline ends.

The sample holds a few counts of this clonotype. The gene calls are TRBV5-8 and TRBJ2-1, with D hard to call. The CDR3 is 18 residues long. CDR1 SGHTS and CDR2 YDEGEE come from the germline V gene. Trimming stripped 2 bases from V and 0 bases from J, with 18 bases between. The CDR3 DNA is TGTGCCAGCAGCTTTAGCCTTTTGGGCGGAAGCTCCTACAATGAGCAGTTCTTC. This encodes CASSFSLLGGSSYNEQFF.

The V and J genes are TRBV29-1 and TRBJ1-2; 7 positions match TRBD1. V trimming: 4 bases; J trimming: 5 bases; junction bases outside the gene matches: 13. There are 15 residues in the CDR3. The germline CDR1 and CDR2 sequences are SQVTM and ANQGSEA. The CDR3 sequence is CSVVGQARRYYGYTF. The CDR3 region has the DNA TGCAGCGTTGTCGGACAGGCCCGAAGATATTATGGCTACACCTTC.

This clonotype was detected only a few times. The CDR3 region is CATSKRVTEAFF. The DNA for the CDR3 is TGTGCCACCAGCAAAAGAGTGACTGAAGCTTTCTTT. The chain carries TRBV15 and TRBJ1-1, with D unclear. The CDR3 consists of 12 residues. The V and J ends lost 4 bases and 5 bases respectively, with 8 bases between them. The germline CDR1 and CDR2 sequences are LNHNV and YYDKDF (reference sequence).

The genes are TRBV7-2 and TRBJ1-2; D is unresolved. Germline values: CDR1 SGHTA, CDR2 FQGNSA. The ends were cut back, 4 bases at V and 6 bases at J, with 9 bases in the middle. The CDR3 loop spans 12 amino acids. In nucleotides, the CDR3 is TGTGCCAGCAGCTCCCGGACGGATGGCTACACCTTC. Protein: CASSSRTDGYTF. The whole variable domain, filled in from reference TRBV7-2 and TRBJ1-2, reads GAGVSQSPSNKVTEKGKDVELRCDPISGHTALYWYRQSLGQGLEFLIYFQGNSAPDKSGLPSDRFSAERTGGSVSTLTIQRTQQEDSAVYLCASSSRTDGYTFGSGTRLTVV.

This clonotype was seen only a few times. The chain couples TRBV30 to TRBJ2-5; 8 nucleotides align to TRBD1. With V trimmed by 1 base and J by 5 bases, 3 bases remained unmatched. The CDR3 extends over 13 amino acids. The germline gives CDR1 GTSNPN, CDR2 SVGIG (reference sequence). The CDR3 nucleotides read TGTGCCTGGAGTGGAGGACAGGGCGAGACCCAGTACTTC. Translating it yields CAWSGGQGETQYF.

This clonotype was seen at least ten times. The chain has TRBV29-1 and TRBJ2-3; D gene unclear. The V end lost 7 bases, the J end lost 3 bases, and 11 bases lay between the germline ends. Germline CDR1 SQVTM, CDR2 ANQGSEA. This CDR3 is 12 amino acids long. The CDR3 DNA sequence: TGCAGCGCGACCCACGGAACAGATACGCAGTATTTT. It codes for CSATHGTDTQYF.

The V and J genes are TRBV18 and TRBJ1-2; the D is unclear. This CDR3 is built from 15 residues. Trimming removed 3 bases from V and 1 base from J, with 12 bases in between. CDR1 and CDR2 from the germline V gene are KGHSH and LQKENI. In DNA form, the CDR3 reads TGTGCCAGCTCACCGGGGAGGCAGCTTAACTATGGCTACACCTTC. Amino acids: CASSPGRQLNYGYTF.

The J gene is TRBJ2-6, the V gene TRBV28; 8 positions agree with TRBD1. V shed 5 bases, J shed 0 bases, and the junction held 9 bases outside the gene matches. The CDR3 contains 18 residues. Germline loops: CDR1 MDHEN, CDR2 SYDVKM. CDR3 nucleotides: TGTGCCAGCAGTATCCGGACAGGGAAGAGCTCTGGGGCCAACGTCCTGACTTTC. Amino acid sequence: CASSIRTGKSSGANVLTF.

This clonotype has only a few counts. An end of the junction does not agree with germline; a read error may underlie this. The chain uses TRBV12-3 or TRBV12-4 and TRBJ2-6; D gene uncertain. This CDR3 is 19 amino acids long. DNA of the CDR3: TGTGCCTGCAGTCCCCTGGGGATTTACCCGGCCTCTGGGGCCAACGTCCTGACTTTC. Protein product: CACSPLGIYPASGANVLTF.

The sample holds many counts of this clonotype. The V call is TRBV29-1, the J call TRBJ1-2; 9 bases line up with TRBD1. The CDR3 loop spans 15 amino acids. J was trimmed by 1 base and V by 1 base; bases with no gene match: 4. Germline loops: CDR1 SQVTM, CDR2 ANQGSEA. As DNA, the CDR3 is TGCAGCGTTGAAGGCCGGGACAGGGATAACTATGGCTACACCTTC. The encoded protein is CSVEGRDRDNYGYTF.

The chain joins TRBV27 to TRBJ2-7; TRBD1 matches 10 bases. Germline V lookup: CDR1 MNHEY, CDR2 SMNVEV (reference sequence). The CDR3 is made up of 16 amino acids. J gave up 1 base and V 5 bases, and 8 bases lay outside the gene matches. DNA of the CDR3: TGTGCCAGCAGTGACGGACAGGGGGGACCTTCCTACGAGCAGTACTTC. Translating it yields CASSDGQGGPSYEQYF.

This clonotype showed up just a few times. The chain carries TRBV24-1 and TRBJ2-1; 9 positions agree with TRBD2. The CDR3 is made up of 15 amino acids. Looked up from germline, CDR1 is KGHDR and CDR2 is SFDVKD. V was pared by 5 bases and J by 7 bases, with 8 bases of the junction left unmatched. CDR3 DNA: TGTGCCACCAGTGTGGCGGGGGGGCTTTGGAATGAGCAGTTCTTC. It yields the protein CATSVAGGLWNEQFF.

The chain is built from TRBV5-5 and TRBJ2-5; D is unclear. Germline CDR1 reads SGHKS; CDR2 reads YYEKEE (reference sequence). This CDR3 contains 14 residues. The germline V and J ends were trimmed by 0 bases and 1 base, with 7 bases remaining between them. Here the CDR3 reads CASSLEPGQETQYF. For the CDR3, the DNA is TGTGCCAGCAGCTTGGAGCCCGGCCAAGAGACCCAGTACTTC.

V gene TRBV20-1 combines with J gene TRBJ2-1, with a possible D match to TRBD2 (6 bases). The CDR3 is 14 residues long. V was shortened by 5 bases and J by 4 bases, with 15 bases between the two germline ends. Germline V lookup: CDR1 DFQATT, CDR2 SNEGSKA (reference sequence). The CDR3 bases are TGCAGTGCTCTGGGTCTAGCGTTATACAATGAGCAGTTCTTC. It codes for CSALGLALYNEQFF.

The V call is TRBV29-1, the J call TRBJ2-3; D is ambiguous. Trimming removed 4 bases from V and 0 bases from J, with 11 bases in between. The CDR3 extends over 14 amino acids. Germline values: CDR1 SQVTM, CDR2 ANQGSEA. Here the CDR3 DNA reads TGCAGCGTTGTTTACAGCCCTAGCACAGATACGCAGTATTTT. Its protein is CSVVYSPSTDTQYF.

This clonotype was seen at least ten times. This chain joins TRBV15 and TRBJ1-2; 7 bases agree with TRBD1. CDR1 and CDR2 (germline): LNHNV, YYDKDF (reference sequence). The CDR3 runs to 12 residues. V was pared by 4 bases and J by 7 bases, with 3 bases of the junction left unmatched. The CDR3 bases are TGTGCCACCAGCAAAGACAGGGCTGGCTACACCTTC. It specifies CATSKDRAGYTF.